This TCR beta chain was sequenced during a study of OX40 agonist ivuxolimab in advanced cancers. Turning to the study itself: Partial responses were seen in three patients, one with hepatocellular carcinoma and two with cutaneous melanoma.

Assay used: immunoSEQ multiplex PCR; TCRdb lists only in-frame clones, some missing. The table has roughly 140,000 clones, approximately 94% seen once. In this sample, this clone turned up once. There are 18 residues in the CDR3. CDR1 and CDR2 (germline): SEHNR, FQNEAQ (reference sequence). The junction had 9 bases not matched to a gene; V was cut back by 5 bases and J by 0 bases. The gene calls are TRBV7-9 and TRBJ1-6; 8 bases fit TRBD1. The TCR comes from an adult with an advanced solid tumor such as melanoma, head and neck, liver or kidney cancer. The sample here was CD4+ or CD8+ T cells sorted from blood, taken in a trial of the OX40 agonist ivuxolimab. The CDR3 DNA reads TGTGCCAGCAGCCCCCCCGGACAGGGCGGCTCCTATAATTCACCCCTCCACTTT. It is translated as CASSPPGQGGSYNSPLHF.